This TCR beta chain was sequenced in a study of T cell repertoires in cytomegalovirus infection. Background on the study: Public TCR beta signatures were indicative of both CMV infection and a matching HLA type.

Study-wide results and caveats: The study identified carriers of CMV plus the relevant HLA from cumulative public TCR beta family frequency.

TCRdb called the reads again in MiXCR, with one record for every CDR3 protein. The repertoire holds 200,000 to 250,000 distinct CDR3 sequences, around 35% seen once, with approximately 60% in the top ten. Trimming took off 1 base at V and 2 bases at J, with 5 bases between the two ends. Germline assignment: CDR1 SGHAT and CDR2 FQNNGV. The CDR3 totals 13 residues. On this clonotype itself: Its target is not known.

The sequence derives from a human donor in good health (CMV status not recorded). Some clones in this sample may be carry-over from other donors' samples. J is TRBJ1-2 and V is TRBV11-2; D gene unclear. Here the sequenced sample was CD8+ T cells from cultured PBMCs, taken from culture after CMV antigen stimulation. CDR3 amino acids: CASSLARNYGYTF. The CDR3 nucleotides are TGTGCCAGCAGCTTAGCCCGAAACTATGGCTACACCTTC.